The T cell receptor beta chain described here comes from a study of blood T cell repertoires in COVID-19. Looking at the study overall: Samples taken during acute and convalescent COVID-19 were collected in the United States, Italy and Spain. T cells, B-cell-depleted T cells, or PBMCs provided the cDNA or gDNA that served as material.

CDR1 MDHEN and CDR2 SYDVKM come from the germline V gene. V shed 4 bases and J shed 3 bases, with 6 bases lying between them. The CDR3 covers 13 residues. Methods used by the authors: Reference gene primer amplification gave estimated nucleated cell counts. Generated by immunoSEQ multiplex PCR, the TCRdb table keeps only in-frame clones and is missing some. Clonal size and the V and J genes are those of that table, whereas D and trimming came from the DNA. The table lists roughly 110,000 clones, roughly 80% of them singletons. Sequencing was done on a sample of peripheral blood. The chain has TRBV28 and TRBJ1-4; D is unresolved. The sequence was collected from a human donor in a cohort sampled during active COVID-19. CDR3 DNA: TGTGCCAGCAGTTCCAGTTCTAATGAAAAACTGTTTTTT. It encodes CASSSSSNEKLFF.